This TCR beta chain was documented in a study of beta chain features in type 1 diabetes. The study, taken as a whole, reports: TCRB CDR3s from Type 1 diabetes patients were moderately but significantly shorter in all four CD4+ subsets. For type 1 diabetes patients, VDJ junctions showed fewer insertions and more deletions. A greater similarity of naive, central memory and Treg TCRB repertoires was seen among patients than among healthy donors.

This clone was counted only a few times. Its antigen is unknown. Expressed TCRB transcripts got sequenced, as all isolated RNA was reverse transcribed. Millions of reads were obtained on average from naive, central memory and regulatory T cell samples. Some clones are missing from TCRdb's copy, which holds only in-frame ones; the method was immunoSEQ multiplex PCR. The data contain roughly 730,000 clones, under 15% of them seen just once; the ten biggest clones take up approximately 0.02%. CDR1 and CDR2 (germline): SQVTM, ANQGSEA. There are 12 residues in the CDR3. Sequenced sample: naive CD4+ T cells from blood. The J gene is TRBJ2-7, the V gene TRBV29-1; D might be TRBD2 (6 bases). The sequence was obtained from a man younger than 35 with type 1 diabetes. The CDR3 sequence is CAGSRSSYEQYF. The CDR3 DNA sequence: TGCGCGGGGTCCAGGAGCTCCTACGAGCAGTACTTC.